Following are 10 T cell receptor beta chains from one sample sequenced in a study of T cell responses to AZD1222 COVID-19 vaccine. Clones were read by immunoSEQ multiplex PCR, and TCRdb kept only the in-frame ones, dropping some. The sample lists around 120,000 clones, more than 90% occurring once. The material sequenced was peripheral blood, taken on day 0 of AZD1222 vaccination. Every receptor here comes from an adult in good health.

This rearrangement joins TRBV5-1 to TRBJ1-2, with TRBD1 matching 7 bases. The length of the CDR3 is 15 residues. Trimming took 4 bases from V and 5 from J; bases not matched to a gene: 11. Looked up from germline, CDR1 is SGHRS and CDR2 is YFSETQ. CDR3 region: CASSPPTGNPYGYTF. CDR3 DNA sequence: TGCGCCAGCAGCCCCCCGACAGGGAACCCTTATGGCTACACCTTC.

V is TRBV19 and J is TRBJ2-5; no definite D call. Germline CDR1 LNHDA, CDR2 SQIVND (reference sequence). The CDR3 has 12 residues. V was clipped by 7 bases and J by 4 bases, with 10 bases between them. CDR3: CASKGRIETQYF. The CDR3 DNA reads TGTGCCAGTAAAGGGCGTATAGAGACCCAGTACTTC.

CDR3 in DNA: TGTGCCAGCAGCGTAGGAGGAATCGGGGGTAACAATTCACCCCTCCACTTT. This sequence encodes CASSVGGIGGNNSPLHF. The genes are TRBV9 and TRBJ1-6; D perhaps matches TRBD1 (5 bases). CDR3 length: 17 amino acids. CDR1 SGDLS and CDR2 YYNGEE come from the germline V gene. Trimming pared 0 bases from V and 7 bases from J, leaving 17 bases between.

The chain recombines TRBV5-4 with TRBJ2-7; possibly TRBD1 or TRBD2 for D (5 bases each). The CDR3 loop spans 17 amino acids. Germline V CDR1 and CDR2: SGHNT, YYREEE (reference sequence). V was cut by 4 bases and J by 0 bases, with 20 bases left in between. CDR3 residues: CASSPGPSLPGSYEQYF. The CDR3, as DNA: TGTGCCAGCAGCCCGGGACCCTCGCTCCCGGGCTCCTACGAGCAGTACTTC.

J is TRBJ2-3 and V is TRBV9, with 11 bases that match TRBD2. J gave up 5 bases and V 2 bases, and 7 bases lay outside the gene matches. Germline V gene data show CDR1 as SGDLS and CDR2 as YYNGEE. The CDR3 totals 16 residues. The CDR3 region has the DNA TGTGCCAGCAGCGTGAGTAGCGGGGGGGTAAGAGATACGCAGTATTTT. It yields the protein CASSVSSGGVRDTQYF.

This chain connects TRBV27 to TRBJ1-2; D is perhaps TRBD1 (5 bases). CDR3 length equals 17 residues. Germline V gene data show CDR1 as MNHEY and CDR2 as SMNVEV (reference sequence). Trimming left V 6 bases short and J 4 bases short, with 24 bases between. CDR3: CASRFSGVRDKGYGYTF. As DNA, the CDR3 is TGTGCCAGCAGGTTCTCGGGGGTGAGAGATAAAGGCTATGGCTACACCTTC.

The chain employs TRBV12-5 and TRBJ2-3; D not certain. Trimming took off 9 bases at V and 3 bases at J, with 16 bases between the two ends. CDR1 and CDR2 from the germline V gene are LGHNT and FRNRAP. The CDR3 has 14 amino acids. CDR3 nucleotide sequence: TGTGCTAGCAAAAATGGGTTTCGTACAGATACGCAGTATTTT. It specifies CASKNGFRTDTQYF. The entire variable domain, with the rest obtained from reference TRBV12-5 and TRBJ2-3, is as follows: DARVTQTPRHKVTEMGQEVTMRCQPILGHNTVFWYRQTMMQGLELLAYFRNRAPLDDSGMPKDRFSAEMPDATLATLKIQPSEPRDSAVYFCASKNGFRTDTQYFGPGTRLTVL.

The V call is TRBV7-2, the J call TRBJ1-2; 8 bases fit TRBD1. V was clipped by 3 bases and J by 7 bases; unmatched bases: 13. The CDR3 sequence is 16 residues long. Per germline, CDR1 SGHTA and CDR2 FQGNSA. The CDR3 nucleotides read TGTGCCAGCAGCTTTGAAATAGGACAGGGACTGTCTGGCTACACCTTC. Translated, it gives CASSFEIGQGLSGYTF.

The CDR3 sequence: CASLVTGRKSTDTQYF. The CDR3, as DNA: TGTGCCAGCCTCGTAACCGGACGGAAGAGCACAGATACGCAGTATTTT. The genes are TRBV28 and TRBJ2-3, with unresolved D. V lost 8 bases to trimming and J lost 0 bases, with 18 bases between them. Germline CDR1 MDHEN, CDR2 SYDVKM. CDR3 length: 16 residues. The whole variable domain, filled in from reference TRBV28 and TRBJ2-3, reads DVKVTQSSRYLVKRTGEKVFLECVQDMDHENMFWYRQDPGLGLRLIYFSYDVKMKEKGDIPEGYSVSREKKERFSLILESASTNQTSMYLCASLVTGRKSTDTQYFGPGTRLTVL.

This chain links TRBV6-1 with TRBJ1-1; D ambiguous. In germline, CDR1 is MNHNS, CDR2 SASEGT. The CDR3 has 14 amino acids. V was clipped by 3 bases and J by 0 bases, with 8 bases between them. Written as DNA, the CDR3 is TGTGCCAGCAGTGATGTACCCATGAACACTGAAGCTTTCTTT. Translating gives CASSDVPMNTEAFF.